This TCR beta chain is from a study of T cell repertoires in cytomegalovirus infection. General observations from the study: Identification of carriers of CMV plus the relevant HLA was performed using cumulative public TCR beta family frequency.

This CDR3 spans 20 amino acids. V gave up 4 bases and J gave up 0 bases; unmatched junction bases: 19. Germline loops: CDR1 SEHNR, CDR2 FQNEAQ (reference sequence). This clonotype was seen only a few times. Its antigen remains unknown. TCRdb re-derived calls from the reads in MiXCR, one entry per CDR3 protein. The sample carries roughly 920,000 distinct CDR3 sequences, roughly a third recorded once. The specimen comprised cultured CD8+ T cells from PBMCs, sampled from culture after CMV antigen stimulation. This chain uses TRBV7-9 with TRBJ2-7, with 9 positions matching TRBD2. The clonotype comes from a human donor in good health (CMV status not recorded). Some clones in this sample may be carry-over from other donors' samples. CDR3 coding DNA: TGTGCCAGCAGCTCTCGTGTTAGCGGGGGCCGCCCTCTTAGCTCCTACGAGCAGTACTTC. Encoded protein: CASSSRVSGGRPLSSYEQYF.